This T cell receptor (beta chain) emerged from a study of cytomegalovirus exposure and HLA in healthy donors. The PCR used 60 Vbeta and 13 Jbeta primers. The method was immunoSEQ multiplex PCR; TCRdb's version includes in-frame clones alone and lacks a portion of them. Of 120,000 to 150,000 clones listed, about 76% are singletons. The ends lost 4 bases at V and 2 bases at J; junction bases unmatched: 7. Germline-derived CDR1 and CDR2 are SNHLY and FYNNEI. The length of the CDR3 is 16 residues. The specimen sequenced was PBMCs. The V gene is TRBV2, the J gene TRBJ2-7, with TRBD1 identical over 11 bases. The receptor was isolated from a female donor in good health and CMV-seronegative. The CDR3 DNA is TGTGCCAGCAGTGTTATGATGGGACAGGGGGCCTACGAGCAGTACTTC. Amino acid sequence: CASSVMMGQGAYEQYF.